This T cell receptor (beta chain) was found in a study of blood T cell repertoires in COVID-19. Study-level background: The cDNA or gDNA used as material had been derived from T cells, B-cell-depleted T cells, or PBMCs.

In its sample, this clone was seen once. The CDR3 extends over 16 amino acids. CDR1 is MDHEN, CDR2 SYDVKM, per germline. Deletions cut 6 bases from V and 2 bases from J, with 17 bases between. Original handling: Reference gene primers were amplified, and this amplification served to estimate nucleated cell counts. Some clones are missing from TCRdb's copy, which holds only in-frame ones; the method was immunoSEQ multiplex PCR. Clonal size and the V and J genes are those of that table, whereas D and trimming came from the DNA. The sample has about 200,000 clones, around 84% seen once. The sequencing sample was made of peripheral blood. The clonotype comes from a human donor in a cohort sampled during active COVID-19. The V call is TRBV28, the J call TRBJ1-5, with D unclear. This CDR3 is CASSLRSWRGNQPQHF. CDR3 DNA sequence: TGTGCCAGCAGCCTCAGATCATGGAGAGGCAATCAGCCCCAGCATTTT.